The 14 T cell receptor beta chains in this list originate from one sample, sequenced in a study of blood T cell repertoires in COVID-19 (dated by TCRdb to 2018 to 2020). Receptors were amplified or captured by the immunoSEQ multiplex PCR assay. In TCRdb, the immuneACCESS table is reduced to in-frame sequences with V and J assigned. These tables do not hold every clone; where another copy was compared, an unresolved V gene accounts for under half, and the others remain unexplained. This sample holds approximately 250,000 clones; 75% to 85% were observed only once. The top ten hold roughly 5.5% of the sample. Sequencing input: peripheral blood. Every receptor here comes from a human donor in a cohort sampled during active COVID-19.

The chain couples TRBV21-1 to TRBJ2-1; the tabulated D call, TRBD2, remains unverified against the DNA. TRBV21-1 is noted as a pseudogene. This CDR3 region has 12 residues. The CDR3 region is CASSNEFNEQFF. CDR3 nucleotides: TGTGCCAGCAGCAACGAGTTCAATGAGCAGTTCTTC.

For the CDR3, the DNA is TGTGCCAGCAGTTTTCGACCGGGACACATTCAAGAGACCCAGTACTTC. Translating gives CASSFRPGHIQETQYF. V gene TRBV28 combines with J gene TRBJ2-5; D possibly corresponds to TRBD1 (6 bases). Per the germline V gene, CDR1 is MDHEN and CDR2 is SYDVKM. Deletions cut 3 bases from V and 2 bases from J, with 16 bases between. The CDR3 covers 16 residues.

J is TRBJ1-6 and V is TRBV2; 7 bases are shared with TRBD1. Germline assignment: CDR1 SNHLY and CDR2 FYNNEI. The V segment lost 8 bases and the J segment 8 bases; nucleotides outside the gene matches: 3. The CDR3 length is 12 residues. The CDR3 region is CASGTEHSPLHF. The CDR3 DNA follows: TGTGCCAGCGGGACAGAGCATTCACCCCTCCACTTT.

This clone showed up just a few times. J is TRBJ2-5 and V is TRBV5-6, with TRBD1 matching 8 bases. The CDR3 runs to 14 residues. From germline, CDR1 is SGHDT and CDR2 YYEEEE. The V segment lost 8 bases and the J segment 1 base; nucleotides outside the gene matches: 7. This chain's CDR3 is CASSRTGTQETQYF. The CDR3, as DNA: TGTGCCAGTTCCCGGACAGGGACCCAAGAGACCCAGTACTTC.

The chain's CDR3 is CASSPPAAQETQYF. In DNA form, the CDR3 reads TGTGCCAGCTCACCACCCGCGGCTCAAGAGACCCAGTACTTC. This rearrangement joins TRBV18 to TRBJ2-5; D unclear. The CDR3 covers 14 residues. The germline V and J ends were trimmed by 0 bases and 2 bases, with 7 bases remaining between them. The germline V gene has CDR1 KGHSH and CDR2 LQKENI.

This chain uses TRBV7-2 with TRBJ1-2, with D perhaps TRBD1 (6 bases). Trimming took off 4 bases at V and 2 bases at J, with 11 bases between the two ends. The CDR3 consists of 14 residues. The germline V gene encodes CDR1 SGHTA and CDR2 FQGNSA. Written as DNA, the CDR3 is TGTGCCAGCAGCTCCAGTACAGGGAACTATGGCTACACCTTC. This codes for CASSSSTGNYGYTF.

The gene calls are TRBV12-3 or TRBV12-4 and TRBJ1-2; D ambiguous. This CDR3 region has 11 residues. Deletions cut 2 bases from V and 7 bases from J, with 5 bases between. The CDR3 region is CASSLYSGYTF. The CDR3 DNA sequence: TGTGCCAGCAGTTTATATTCTGGCTACACCTTC.

The V gene is TRBV3-1 (or the pseudogene TRBV3-2), the J gene TRBJ2-5; 8 bases line up with TRBD2. CDR1 and CDR2 from the germline V gene are LGHDT and YNNKEL (reference sequence). CDR3 size: 16 residues. Trimming cost V 3 bases and J 5 bases; bases outside gene matches: 11. The CDR3 DNA is TGTGCCAGCAGCCATTGGGAGCGGGAGATAGTGGAGACCCAGTACTTC. This translates into CASSHWEREIVETQYF.

Remarks on this clone: Germline and junction disagree at one end, which may indicate a read error. The chain employs TRBV7-7 and TRBJ1-3; perhaps TRBD1 as D (6 bases). The CDR3 has 15 residues. Germline CDR1 reads SSHAT; CDR2 reads FNYEAQ (reference sequence). CDR3 sequence reads: CASSRDTSSGNTIYF. CDR3 coding DNA: TGTGCTAGCAGCCGGGACACGAGCTCTGGAAACACCATATATTTT. Full variable domain (rest looked up from reference TRBV7-7 and TRBJ1-3): GAGVSQSPRYKVTKRGQDVTLRCDPISSHATLYWYQQALGQGPEFLTYFNYEAQPDKSGLPSDRFSAERPEGSISTLTIQRTEQRDSAMYRCASSRDTSSGNTIYFGEGSWLTVV.

The V gene is TRBV7-8, the J gene TRBJ1-1; D possibly corresponds to TRBD1 (5 bases). The V end was cut by 4 bases, the J end by 3 bases, with 18 bases between. This CDR3 region has 16 residues. The germline gives CDR1 SGHVS, CDR2 FQNEAQ. CDR3 in DNA: TGTGCCAGCAGCTCAATAACCGGGACTCCCTACACTGAAGCTTTCTTT. Its protein product is CASSSITGTPYTEAFF.

This clone was seen more than once but under ten times. The V gene is TRBV5-1, the J gene TRBJ1-2; D gene ambiguous. The CDR3 is 13 residues long. Germline CDR1 SGHRS, CDR2 YFSETQ. V was shortened by 0 bases and J by 3 bases, with 6 bases between the two germline ends. In DNA form, the CDR3 reads TGCGCCAGCAGCTTGGACAGATACTATGGCTACACCTTC. Protein sequence: CASSLDRYYGYTF.

This clone was seen a single time. The V call is TRBV9, the J call TRBJ1-2, with a tentative D call TRBD1 (5 bases). V was shortened by 3 bases and J by 5 bases, with 17 bases between the two germline ends. Germline V lookup: CDR1 SGDLS, CDR2 YYNGEE. This CDR3 has 15 amino acids. This CDR3 reads CASSGFVEGRYGYTF. CDR3 nucleotides: TGTGCCAGCAGCGGGTTCGTGGAGGGACGTTATGGCTACACCTTC.

The chain joins TRBV2 to TRBJ1-5; D unclear. The CDR3 is 13 amino acids. Germline V gene data show CDR1 as SNHLY and CDR2 as FYNNEI. With 4 bases removed from V and 7 bases from J, the gap between germline ends came to 11 bases. The CDR3 nucleotides are TGTGCCAGCAGTGTGACAACTAGCCAGCCCCAGCATTTT. As protein: CASSVTTSQPQHF.

The chain recombines TRBV11-3 with TRBJ2-1; D is possibly TRBD1 (6 bases). The CDR3 consists of 16 residues. CDR1 SGHNT and CDR2 YENEEA come from the germline V gene. V dropped 5 bases and J dropped 0 bases, with 14 bases sitting between them. CDR3: CASSPGQWNSYNEQFF. The CDR3 DNA reads TGTGCCAGCAGCCCGGGACAATGGAACTCCTACAATGAGCAGTTCTTC.